This T cell receptor (beta chain) was sequenced during a study of blood T cell repertoires in COVID-19. Study details: The samples span acute and convalescent COVID-19 from the United States, Italy and Spain. PBMCs, B-cell-depleted T cells, or T cells provided the cDNA or gDNA that made up the material.

Original analysis: Reference gene primer amplification gave estimated nucleated cell counts. Produced via immunoSEQ multiplex PCR; TCRdb's table is partial and in-frame only. V, J and clone size derive from that table, while D and trimming were established from the DNA sequence. The sample consists of about 140,000 clones, approximately 87% of them appearing once. The clonotype comes from a woman aged 40 to 50 with acute or convalescent COVID-19. Sequencing used peripheral blood.

CDR3 loop: CASSPGLNTGELFF. CDR3 in DNA: TGCGCCAGCAGCCCGGGACTAAACACCGGGGAGCTGTTTTTT. This chain uses TRBV4-3 with TRBJ2-2, with 7 positions matching TRBD2. Losses at the gene ends were 4 bases for V and 2 bases for J; bases not matched to a gene: 1. Looked up from germline, CDR1 is LGHNA and CDR2 is YSLEER. This CDR3 has 14 amino acids.